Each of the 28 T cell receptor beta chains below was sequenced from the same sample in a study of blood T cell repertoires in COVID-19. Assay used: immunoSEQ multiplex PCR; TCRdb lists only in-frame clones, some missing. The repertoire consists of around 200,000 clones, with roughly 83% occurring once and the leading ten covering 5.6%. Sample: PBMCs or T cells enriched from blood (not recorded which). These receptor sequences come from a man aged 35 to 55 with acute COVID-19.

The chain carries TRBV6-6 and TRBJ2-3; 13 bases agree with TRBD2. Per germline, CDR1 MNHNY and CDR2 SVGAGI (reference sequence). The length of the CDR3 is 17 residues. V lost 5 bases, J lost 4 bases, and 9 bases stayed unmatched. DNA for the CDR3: TGTGCCAGCAGTCTCGAACTAGCGGGAGGGCCGTCAGATACGCAGTATTTT. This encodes CASSLELAGGPSDTQYF.

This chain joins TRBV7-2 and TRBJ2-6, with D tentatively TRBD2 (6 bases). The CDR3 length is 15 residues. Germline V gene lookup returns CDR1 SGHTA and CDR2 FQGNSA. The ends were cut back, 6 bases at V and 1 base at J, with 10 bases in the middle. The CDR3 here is CASRKGGSGANVLTF. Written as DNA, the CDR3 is TGTGCCAGCAGGAAAGGAGGGTCTGGGGCCAACGTCCTGACTTTC.

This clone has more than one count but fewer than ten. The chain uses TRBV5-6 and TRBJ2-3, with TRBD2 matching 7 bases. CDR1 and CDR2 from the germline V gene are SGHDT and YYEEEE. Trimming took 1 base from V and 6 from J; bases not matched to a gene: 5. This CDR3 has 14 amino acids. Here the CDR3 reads CASSLTAGADTQYF. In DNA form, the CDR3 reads TGTGCCAGCAGCTTGACGGCGGGAGCGGATACGCAGTATTTT.

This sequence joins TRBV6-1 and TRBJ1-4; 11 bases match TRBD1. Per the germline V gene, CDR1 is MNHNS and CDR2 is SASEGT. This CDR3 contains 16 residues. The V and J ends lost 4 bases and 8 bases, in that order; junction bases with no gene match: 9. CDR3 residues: CASSAPGQGADEKLFF. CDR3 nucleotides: TGTGCCAGCAGTGCACCCGGACAGGGGGCGGACGAAAAACTGTTTTTT.

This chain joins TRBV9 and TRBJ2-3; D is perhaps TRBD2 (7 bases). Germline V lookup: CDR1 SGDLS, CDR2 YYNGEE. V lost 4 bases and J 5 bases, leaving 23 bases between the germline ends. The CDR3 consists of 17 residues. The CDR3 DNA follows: TGTGCCAGCAGCCGACAGGCGTGGCGGGAGTCAGGAGATACGCAGTATTTT. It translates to CASSRQAWRESGDTQYF.

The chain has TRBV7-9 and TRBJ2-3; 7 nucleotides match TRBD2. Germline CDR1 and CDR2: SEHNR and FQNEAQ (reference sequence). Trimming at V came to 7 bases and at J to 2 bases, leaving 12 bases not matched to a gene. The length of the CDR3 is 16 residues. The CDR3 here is CASIHSLAGATDTQYF. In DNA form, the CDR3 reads TGTGCCAGCATACACAGCCTTGCGGGAGCCACAGATACGCAGTATTTT.

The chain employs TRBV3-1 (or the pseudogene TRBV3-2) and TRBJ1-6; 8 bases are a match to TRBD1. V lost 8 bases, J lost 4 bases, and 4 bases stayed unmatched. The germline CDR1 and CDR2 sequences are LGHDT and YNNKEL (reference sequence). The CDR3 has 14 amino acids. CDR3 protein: CASGDRGYNSPLHF. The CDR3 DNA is TGTGCCAGCGGCGACAGGGGATATAATTCACCCCTCCACTTT.

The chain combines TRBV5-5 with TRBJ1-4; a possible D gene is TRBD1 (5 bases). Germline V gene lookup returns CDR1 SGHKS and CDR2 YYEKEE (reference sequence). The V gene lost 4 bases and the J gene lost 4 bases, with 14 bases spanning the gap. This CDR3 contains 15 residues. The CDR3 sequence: CASSPEGALNEKLFF. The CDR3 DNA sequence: TGTGCCAGCAGCCCGGAAGGGGCTCTTAATGAAAAACTGTTTTTT. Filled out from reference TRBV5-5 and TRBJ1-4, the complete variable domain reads DAGVTQSPTHLIKTRGQQVTLRCSPISGHKSVSWYQQVLGQGPQFIFQYYEKEERGRGNFPDRFSARQFPNYSSELNVNALLLGDSALYLCASSPEGALNEKLFFGSGTQLSVL.

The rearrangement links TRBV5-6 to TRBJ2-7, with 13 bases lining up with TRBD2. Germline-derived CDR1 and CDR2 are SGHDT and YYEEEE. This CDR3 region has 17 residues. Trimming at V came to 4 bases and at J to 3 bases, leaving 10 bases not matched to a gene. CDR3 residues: CASSRGLAGVGNYEQYF. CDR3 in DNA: TGTGCCAGCAGCCGAGGACTAGCGGGAGTCGGGAACTACGAGCAGTACTTC.

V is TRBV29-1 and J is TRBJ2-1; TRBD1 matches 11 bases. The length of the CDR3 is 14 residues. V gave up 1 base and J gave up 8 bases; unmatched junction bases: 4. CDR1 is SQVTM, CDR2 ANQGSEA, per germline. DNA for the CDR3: TGCAGCGTTGAAGGAGGACAGGGGGCCGATGAGCAGTTCTTC. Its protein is CSVEGGQGADEQFF.

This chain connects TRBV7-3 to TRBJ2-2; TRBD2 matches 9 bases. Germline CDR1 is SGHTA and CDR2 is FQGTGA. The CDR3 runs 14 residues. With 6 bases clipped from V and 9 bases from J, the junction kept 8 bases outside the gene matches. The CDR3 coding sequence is TGTGCCAGCAGTCGGACTAGCGATTCTTGGGAGCTGTTTTTT. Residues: CASSRTSDSWELFF.

The CDR3 region has the DNA TGTGCCAGCAGTGAGGCGGCGGGAGGCTCCTACAATGAGCAGTTCTTC. It specifies CASSEAAGGSYNEQFF. The rearrangement uses TRBV6-1 and TRBJ2-1; 8 bases match TRBD2. CDR3 length: 16 residues. V dropped 3 bases and J dropped 0; count of bases not matched to a gene: 4. Germline V lookup: CDR1 MNHNS, CDR2 SASEGT.

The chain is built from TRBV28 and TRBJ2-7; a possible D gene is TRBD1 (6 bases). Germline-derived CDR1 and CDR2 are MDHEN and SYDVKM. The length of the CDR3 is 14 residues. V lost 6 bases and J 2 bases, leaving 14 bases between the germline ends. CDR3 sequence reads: CASSRGGQTYEQYF. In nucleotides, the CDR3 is TGTGCCAGCAGCCGAGGGGGACAAACCTACGAGCAGTACTTC.

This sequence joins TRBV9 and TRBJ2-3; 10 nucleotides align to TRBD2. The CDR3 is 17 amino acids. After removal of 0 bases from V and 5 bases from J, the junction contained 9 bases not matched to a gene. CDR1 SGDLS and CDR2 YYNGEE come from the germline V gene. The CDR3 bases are TGTGCCAGCAGCGTAGGTCATACGAGCGGGAGGGGAGATACGCAGTATTTT. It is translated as CASSVGHTSGRGDTQYF.

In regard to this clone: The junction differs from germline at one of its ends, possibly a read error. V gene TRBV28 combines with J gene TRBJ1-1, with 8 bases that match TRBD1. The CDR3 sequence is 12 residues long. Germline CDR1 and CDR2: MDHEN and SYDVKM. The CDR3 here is CACRGRRTEAFF. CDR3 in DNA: TGTGCCTGCAGGGGGCGTCGGACTGAAGCTTTCTTT.

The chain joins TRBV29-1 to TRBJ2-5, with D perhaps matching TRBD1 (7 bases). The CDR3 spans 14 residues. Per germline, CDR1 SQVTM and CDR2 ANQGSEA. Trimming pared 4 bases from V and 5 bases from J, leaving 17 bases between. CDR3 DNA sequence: TGCAGCGTTGGCACGGCTGCAGGGGGGGAGACCCAGTACTTC. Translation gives CSVGTAAGGETQYF.

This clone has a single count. This CDR3 reads CASSFTLADLSYEQYF. The DNA for the CDR3 is TGTGCCAGCAGTTTCACTCTAGCGGACCTCTCCTACGAGCAGTACTTC. J is TRBJ2-7 and V is TRBV27; TRBD2 matches 7 bases. CDR1 MNHEY and CDR2 SMNVEV come from the germline V gene (reference sequence). The CDR3 has 16 amino acids. V gave up 3 bases and J gave up 0 bases; unmatched junction bases: 8.

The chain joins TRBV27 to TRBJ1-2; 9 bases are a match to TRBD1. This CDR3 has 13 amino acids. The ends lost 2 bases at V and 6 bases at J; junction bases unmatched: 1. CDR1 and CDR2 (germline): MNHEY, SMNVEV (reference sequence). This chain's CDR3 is CASSLDRGNGYTF. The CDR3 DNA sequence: TGTGCCAGCAGTTTAGACAGGGGGAATGGCTACACCTTC.

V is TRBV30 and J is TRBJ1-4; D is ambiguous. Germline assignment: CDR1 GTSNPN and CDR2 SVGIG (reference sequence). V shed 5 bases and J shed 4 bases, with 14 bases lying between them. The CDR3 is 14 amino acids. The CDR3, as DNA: TGTGCCTGGTGCCAGCGCCTAGGTAATGAAAAACTGTTTTTT. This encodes CAWCQRLGNEKLFF.

The DNA for the CDR3 is TGTGCCAGCTCACCGGTAGCGGTCACCTACAATGAGCAGTTCTTC. Translation: CASSPVAVTYNEQFF. This rearrangement joins TRBV18 to TRBJ2-1; a possible D gene is TRBD2 (6 bases). Trimming removed 3 bases at V and 2 bases at J, with 11 bases between. The CDR3 is made up of 15 amino acids. Germline assignment: CDR1 KGHSH and CDR2 LQKENI.

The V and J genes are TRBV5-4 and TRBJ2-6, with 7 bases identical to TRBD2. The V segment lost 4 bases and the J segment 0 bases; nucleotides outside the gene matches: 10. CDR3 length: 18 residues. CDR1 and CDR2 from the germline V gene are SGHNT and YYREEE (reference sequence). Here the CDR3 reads CASSAGLVPSSGANVLTF. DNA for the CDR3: TGTGCCAGCAGCGCCGGACTAGTACCCTCCTCTGGGGCCAACGTCCTGACTTTC.

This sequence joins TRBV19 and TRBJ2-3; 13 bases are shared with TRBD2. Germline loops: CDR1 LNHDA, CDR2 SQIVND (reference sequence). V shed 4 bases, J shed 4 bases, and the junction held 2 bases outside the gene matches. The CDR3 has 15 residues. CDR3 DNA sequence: TGTGCCAGTAGTAAGACTAGCGGGAGGTCAGATACGCAGTATTTT. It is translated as CASSKTSGRSDTQYF.

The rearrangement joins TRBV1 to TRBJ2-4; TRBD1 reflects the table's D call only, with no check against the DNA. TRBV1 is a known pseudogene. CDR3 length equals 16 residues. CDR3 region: CTSSQEHCISKNIQYF. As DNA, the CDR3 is TGCACCAGCAGCCAAGAACATTGTATTTCCAAAAACATTCAGTACTTC.

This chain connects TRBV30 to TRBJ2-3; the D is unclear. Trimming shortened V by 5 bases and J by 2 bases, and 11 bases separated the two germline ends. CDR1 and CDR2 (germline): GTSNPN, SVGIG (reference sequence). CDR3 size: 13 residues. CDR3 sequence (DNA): TGTGCCTGGGCGGCAGGATACACAGATACGCAGTATTTT. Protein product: CAWAAGYTDTQYF.

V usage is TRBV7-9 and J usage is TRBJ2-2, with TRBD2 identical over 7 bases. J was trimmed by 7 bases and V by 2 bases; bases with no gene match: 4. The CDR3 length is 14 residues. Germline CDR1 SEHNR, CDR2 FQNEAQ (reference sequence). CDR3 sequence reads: CASSLSGGHGELFF. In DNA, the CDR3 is TGTGCCAGCAGCTTATCGGGGGGTCACGGGGAGCTGTTTTTT. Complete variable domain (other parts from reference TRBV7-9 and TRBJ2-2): DTGVSQNPRHKITKRGQNVTFRCDPISEHNRLYWYRQTLGQGPEFLTYFQNEAQLEKSRLLSDRFSAERPKGSFSTLEIQRTEQGDSAMYLCASSLSGGHGELFFGEGSRLTVL.

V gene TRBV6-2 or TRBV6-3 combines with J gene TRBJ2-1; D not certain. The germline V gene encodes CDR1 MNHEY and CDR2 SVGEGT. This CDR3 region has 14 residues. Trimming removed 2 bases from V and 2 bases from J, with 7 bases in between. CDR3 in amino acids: CASSYVGAYNEQFF. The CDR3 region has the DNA TGTGCCAGCAGTTACGTAGGAGCCTACAATGAGCAGTTCTTC.

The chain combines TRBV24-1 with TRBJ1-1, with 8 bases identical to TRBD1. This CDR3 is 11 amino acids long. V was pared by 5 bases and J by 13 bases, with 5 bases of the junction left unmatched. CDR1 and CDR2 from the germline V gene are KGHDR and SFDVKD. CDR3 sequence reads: CATSGLGQDFF. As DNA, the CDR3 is TGTGCCACCAGTGGCCTGGGACAGGATTTCTTT.

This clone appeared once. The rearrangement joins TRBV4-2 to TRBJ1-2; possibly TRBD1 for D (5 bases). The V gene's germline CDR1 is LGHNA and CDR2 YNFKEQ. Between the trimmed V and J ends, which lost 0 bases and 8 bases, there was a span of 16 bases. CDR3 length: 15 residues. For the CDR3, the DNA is TGTGCCAGCAGCCAAGATACCTACGGGGGAGGAGGCTACACCTTC. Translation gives CASSQDTYGGGGYTF.